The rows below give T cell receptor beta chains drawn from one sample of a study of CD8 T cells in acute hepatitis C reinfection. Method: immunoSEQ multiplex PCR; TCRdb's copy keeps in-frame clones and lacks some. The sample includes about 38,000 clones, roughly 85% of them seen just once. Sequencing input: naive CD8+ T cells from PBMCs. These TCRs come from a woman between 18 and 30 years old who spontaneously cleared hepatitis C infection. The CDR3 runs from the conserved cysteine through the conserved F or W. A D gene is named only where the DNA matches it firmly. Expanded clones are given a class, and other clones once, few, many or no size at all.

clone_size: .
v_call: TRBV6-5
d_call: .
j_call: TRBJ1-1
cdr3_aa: CASSYFRDLNTEAFF
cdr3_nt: TGTGCCAGCAGTTACTTCCGGGATTTGAACACTGAAGCTTTCTTT

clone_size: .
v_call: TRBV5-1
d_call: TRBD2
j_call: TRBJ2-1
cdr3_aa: CASSLVQTSVNYNEQFF
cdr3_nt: TGCGCCAGCAGCTTGGTACAGACTAGCGTGAACTACAATGAGCAGTTCTTC

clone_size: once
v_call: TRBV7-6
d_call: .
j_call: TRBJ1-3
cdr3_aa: CASSSGRGTEGNTIYF
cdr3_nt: TGTGCCAGCAGCTCAGGAAGAGGGACGGAGGGAAACACCATATATTTT

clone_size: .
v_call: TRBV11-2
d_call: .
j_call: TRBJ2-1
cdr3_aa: CASSWSGTLYNEQFF
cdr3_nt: TGTGCCAGCAGCTGGTCCGGGACATTATACAATGAGCAGTTCTTC

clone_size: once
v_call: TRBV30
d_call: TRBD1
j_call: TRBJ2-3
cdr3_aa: CAWSVPGTDTDTQYF
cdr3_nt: TGTGCCTGGAGTGTGCCCGGGACAGACACAGATACGCAGTATTTT

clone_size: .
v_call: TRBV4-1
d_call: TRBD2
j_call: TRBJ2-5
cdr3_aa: CASSHPGLAGQETQYF
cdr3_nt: TGCGCCAGCAGCCATCCGGGACTAGCGGGCCAAGAGACCCAGTACTTC

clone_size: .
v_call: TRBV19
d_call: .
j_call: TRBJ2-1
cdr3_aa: CASSDNEQFF
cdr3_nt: TGTGCCAGTAGTGACAATGAGCAGTTCTTC

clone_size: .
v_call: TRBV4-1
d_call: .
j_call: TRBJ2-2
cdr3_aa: CASRVEGVDTGELFF
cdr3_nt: TGCGCCAGCCGAGTGGAGGGAGTAGACACCGGGGAGCTGTTTTTT

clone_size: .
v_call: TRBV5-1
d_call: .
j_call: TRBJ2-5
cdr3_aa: CASSPLDSGETQYF
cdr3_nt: TGCGCCAGCAGCCCCCTGGATTCGGGGGAGACCCAGTACTTC

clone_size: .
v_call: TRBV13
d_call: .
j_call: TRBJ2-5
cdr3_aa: CASSSRSEQETQYF
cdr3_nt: TGTGCCAGCAGCTCCCGGAGTGAGCAAGAGACCCAGTACTTC

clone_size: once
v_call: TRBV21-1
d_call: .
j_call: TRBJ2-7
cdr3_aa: CASSPGQTYEQYF
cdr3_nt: TGTGCCAGCAGCCCCGGGCAGACCTACGAGCAGTACTTC

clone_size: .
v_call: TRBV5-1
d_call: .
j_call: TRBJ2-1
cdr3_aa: CASSPRTLTDNEQFF
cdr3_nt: TGCGCCAGCAGCCCTCGGACCCTGACCGATAATGAGCAGTTCTTC

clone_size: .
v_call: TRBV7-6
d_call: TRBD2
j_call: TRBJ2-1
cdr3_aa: CASSLGTSGIWNEQFF
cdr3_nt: TGTGCCAGCAGCTTAGGAACTAGCGGGATTTGGAATGAGCAGTTCTTC

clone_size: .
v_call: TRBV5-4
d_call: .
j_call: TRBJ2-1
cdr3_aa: CASSLGFSPWFF
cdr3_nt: TGTGCCAGCAGCTTAGGATTTTCTCCGTGGTTCTTC

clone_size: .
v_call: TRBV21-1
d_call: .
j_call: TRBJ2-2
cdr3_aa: CASEKGQDTGELFF
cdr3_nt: TGTGCCAGCGAAAAGGGGCAGGACACCGGGGAGCTGTTTTTT

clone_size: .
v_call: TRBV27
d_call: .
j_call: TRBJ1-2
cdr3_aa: CASKGPMDYGYTF
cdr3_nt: TGTGCCAGCAAAGGGCCCATGGACTATGGCTACACCTTC

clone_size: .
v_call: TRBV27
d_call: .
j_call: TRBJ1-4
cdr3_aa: CASSYTNEKLFF
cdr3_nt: TGTGCCAGCAGTTATACTAATGAAAAACTGTTTTTT

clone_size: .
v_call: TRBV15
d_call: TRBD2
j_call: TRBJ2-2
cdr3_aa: CATSRDGLALTANTGELFF
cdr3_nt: TGTGCCACCAGCAGAGACGGACTAGCCCTAACCGCGAACACCGGGGAGCTGTTTTTT

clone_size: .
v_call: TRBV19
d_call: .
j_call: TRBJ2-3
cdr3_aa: CASTYSIGAGTDTQYF
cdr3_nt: TGTGCCAGTACGTACAGTATAGGGGCTGGCACAGATACGCAGTATTTT

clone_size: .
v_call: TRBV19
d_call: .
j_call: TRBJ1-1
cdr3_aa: CASSIVQGFTEAFF
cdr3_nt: TGTGCCAGTAGTATAGTTCAGGGGTTCACTGAAGCTTTCTTT

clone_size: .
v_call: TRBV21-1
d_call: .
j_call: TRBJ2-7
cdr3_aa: CASSKQTGGAYEQYF
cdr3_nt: TGTGCCAGCAGCAAGCAGACAGGTGGGGCCTACGAGCAGTACTTC

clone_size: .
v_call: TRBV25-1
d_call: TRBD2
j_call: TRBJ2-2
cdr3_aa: CASSEYLAGVNTGELFF
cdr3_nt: TGTGCCAGCAGTGAATACCTAGCGGGGGTAAACACCGGGGAGCTGTTTTTT

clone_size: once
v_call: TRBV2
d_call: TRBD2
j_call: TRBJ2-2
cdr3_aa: CARPLAGDTGELFF
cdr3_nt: TGTGCCAGGCCCCTAGCGGGGGACACCGGGGAGCTGTTTTTT

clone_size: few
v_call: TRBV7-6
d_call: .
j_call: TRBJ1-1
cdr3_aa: CASSLVENTEAFF
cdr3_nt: TGTGCCAGCAGCTTAGTGGAGAACACTGAAGCTTTCTTT

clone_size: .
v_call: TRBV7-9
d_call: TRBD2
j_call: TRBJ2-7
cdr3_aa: CASSSSGAEQYF
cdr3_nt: TGTGCCAGCAGTTCTAGCGGTGCCGAGCAGTACTTC

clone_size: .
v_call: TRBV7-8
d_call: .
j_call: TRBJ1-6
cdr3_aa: CASSRFGGSPLHF
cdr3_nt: TGTGCCAGCAGCCGTTTCGGGGGATCACCCCTCCACTTT

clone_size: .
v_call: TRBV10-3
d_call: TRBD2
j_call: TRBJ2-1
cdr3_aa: CAISQTSGSNNEQFF
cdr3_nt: TGTGCCATCAGCCAGACTAGCGGGAGTAACAATGAGCAGTTCTTC

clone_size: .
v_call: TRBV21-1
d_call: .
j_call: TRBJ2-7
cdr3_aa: CASSRIRDRVYEQYF
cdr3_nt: TGTGCCAGCAGCAGAATCCGGGACAGGGTCTACGAGCAGTACTTC

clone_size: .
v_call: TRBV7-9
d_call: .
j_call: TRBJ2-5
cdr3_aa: CASSRQTQETQYF
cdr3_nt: TGTGCCAGCTCTCGGCAGACCCAAGAGACCCAGTACTTC

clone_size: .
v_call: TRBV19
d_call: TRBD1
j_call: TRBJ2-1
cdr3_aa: CATDPGQGFYNEQFF
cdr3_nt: TGTGCCACCGATCCTGGACAGGGCTTCTACAATGAGCAGTTCTTC

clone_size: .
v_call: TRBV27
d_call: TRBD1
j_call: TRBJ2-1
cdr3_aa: CASSLSPGGNDNEQFF
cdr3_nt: TGTGCCAGCAGTTTATCACCAGGGGGCAACGACAATGAGCAGTTCTTC

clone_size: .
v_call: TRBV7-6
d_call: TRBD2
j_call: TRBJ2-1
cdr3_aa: CASSLELAGGLWGNEQFF
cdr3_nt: TGTGCCAGCAGCTTAGAACTAGCGGGAGGGCTGTGGGGCAATGAGCAGTTCTTC

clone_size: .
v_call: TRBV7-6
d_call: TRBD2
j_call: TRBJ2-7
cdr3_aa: CASGVGGSYEQYF
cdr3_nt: TGTGCCAGCGGGGTGGGCGGGAGTTACGAGCAGTACTTC

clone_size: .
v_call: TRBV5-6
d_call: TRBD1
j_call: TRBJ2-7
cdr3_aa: CASSLGPLQGSYPYEQYF
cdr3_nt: TGTGCCAGCAGCTTGGGCCCGCTACAGGGGTCTTACCCCTACGAGCAGTACTTC

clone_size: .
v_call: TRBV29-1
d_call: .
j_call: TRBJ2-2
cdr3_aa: CSALGQSRELFF
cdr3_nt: TGCAGCGCACTAGGACAATCCCGGGAGCTGTTTTTT

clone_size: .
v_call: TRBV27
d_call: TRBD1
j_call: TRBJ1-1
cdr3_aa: CASRTGTEAFF
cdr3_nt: TGTGCCAGCAGGACAGGGACTGAAGCTTTCTTT

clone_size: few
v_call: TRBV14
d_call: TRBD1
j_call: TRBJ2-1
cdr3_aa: CASTPRDRGIYNEQFF
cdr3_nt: TGTGCCAGCACCCCCCGGGACAGGGGGATCTACAATGAGCAGTTCTTC

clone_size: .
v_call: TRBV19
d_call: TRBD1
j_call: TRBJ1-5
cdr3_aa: CASSLWDRSNQPQHF
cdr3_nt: TGTGCCAGTAGCCTTTGGGACAGGTCAAATCAGCCCCAGCATTTT

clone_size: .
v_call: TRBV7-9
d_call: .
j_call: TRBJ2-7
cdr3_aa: CASSLDASSYEQYF
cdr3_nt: TGTGCCAGCAGCTTGGATGCTAGCTCCTACGAGCAGTACTTC

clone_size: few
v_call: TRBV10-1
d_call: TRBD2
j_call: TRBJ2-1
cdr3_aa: CASSATSGANEQFF
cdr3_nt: TGCGCCAGCAGTGCCACTAGCGGAGCCAATGAGCAGTTCTTC

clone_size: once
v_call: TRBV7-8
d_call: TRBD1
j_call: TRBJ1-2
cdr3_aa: CASSLGGQGNYGYTF
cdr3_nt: TGTGCCAGCAGCCTAGGGGGACAGGGGAACTATGGCTACACCTTC

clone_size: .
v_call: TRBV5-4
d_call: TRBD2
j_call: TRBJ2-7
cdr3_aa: CASSLSGSSYEQYF
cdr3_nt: TGTGCCAGCAGTCTTAGCGGGAGTTCGTACGAGCAGTACTTC

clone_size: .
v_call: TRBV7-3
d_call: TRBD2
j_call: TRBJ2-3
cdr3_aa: CASSLTLAGFTDTQYF
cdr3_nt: TGTGCCAGCAGCTTAACTCTAGCGGGATTCACAGATACGCAGTATTTT